What follows are 27 T cell receptor beta chains derived from one specimen sequenced in a study of blood T cells in healthy people across ages (dated by TCRdb to the mid-2010s). Libraries came from 5' RACE. The instrument was an Illumina HiSeq 2500. A second PCR of roughly 7 to 11 cycles was performed with a sample-barcoded 5' primer and a J-beta primer mix. Using fastp at Q25 and MiXCR, TCRdb reprocessed the public reads and kept productive beta chains. Under each unique CDR3 protein, matching rows form one entry showing the most common genes and DNA. The sample table shows about 1.5 million distinct CDR3 sequences, and approximately 43% are seen once. About 3.8% of the sample is held by the ten biggest clonotypes. The sample taken for sequencing was blood. These receptors were taken from a woman aged 18 to 35 in good health.

The V call is TRBV7-2, the J call TRBJ2-7; no clear D gene. The J call is in doubt because the DNA end fits TRBJ2-5 better. This CDR3 comprises 15 residues. The germline CDR1 and CDR2 sequences are SGHTA and FQGNSA. The CDR3 here is CASSLGAQGRETQYF. Here the CDR3 DNA reads TGTGCCAGCAGCTTAGGGGCGCAAGGGCGGGAGACCCAGTACTTC.

Details on this clonotype: One base away lies a much larger clone, so this may be a sequencing read error. The chain couples TRBV12-3 or TRBV12-4 to TRBJ2-7; weak D call: TRBD1 (5 bases). CDR3 size: 13 residues. Trimming pared 7 bases from V and 12 bases from J, leaving 22 bases between. The CDR3 sequence is CASTPTEQETLYF. The CDR3 coding sequence is TGTGCCAGCACCCCGACAGAACAAGAGACCCTGTACTTC.

The V call is TRBV30, the J call TRBJ1-2; no clear D gene. The germline V gene has CDR1 GTSNPN and CDR2 SVGIG (reference sequence). The CDR3 extends over 13 amino acids. The V and J ends lost 1 base and 3 bases respectively, with 9 bases between them. The CDR3 DNA is TGTGCCTGGAGTGGGGTGGAGGACTATGGCTACACCTTC. It is translated as CAWSGVEDYGYTF.

The chain is built from TRBV7-2 and TRBJ2-3, with 12 bases fitting TRBD2. V lost 4 bases, J lost 4 bases, and 9 bases stayed unmatched. Germline CDR1 and CDR2: SGHTA and FQGNSA. The CDR3 extends over 17 amino acids. CDR3 coding DNA: TGTGCCAGCAGCTCGGGCCTAGCGGGGGGGACGGCAGATACGCAGTATTTT. It specifies CASSSGLAGGTADTQYF.

The chain employs TRBV7-2 and TRBJ1-1; 7 positions agree with TRBD1. The CDR3 sequence is 15 residues long. Trimming removed 4 bases from V and 1 base from J; junction bases left unmatched: 6. CDR1 is SGHTA, CDR2 FQGNSA, per germline. CDR3 protein: CASSYNRGRNTEAFF. CDR3 sequence (DNA): TGTGCCAGCAGCTACAACAGGGGTAGGAACACTGAAGCTTTCTTT.

As concerns this clonotype: This CDR3 fails to terminate in the conserved phenylalanine or tryptophan, so it likely reflects a read error. This chain uses TRBV12-3 or TRBV12-4 with TRBJ2-7; D is ambiguous. The V end was cut by 1 base, the J end by 9 bases, with 7 bases between. This CDR3 comprises 11 residues. CDR3 nucleotides: TGTGCCAGCAGTTTAGGGAGTCGGCAGTACTTA. Residues: CASSLGSRQYL.

This clonotype was counted a few times. The chain uses TRBV7-8 and TRBJ1-5; possibly TRBD1 for D (6 bases). Germline CDR1 and CDR2: SGHVS and FQNEAQ. The CDR3 covers 12 residues. Trimming took 2 bases from V and 10 from J, leaving 9 bases between them. The CDR3 loop reads CASSLFGGPQHF. The CDR3 DNA is TGTGCCAGCAGCTTATTCGGGGGCCCCCAGCATTTT.

This clonotype was observed at least ten times. The V gene is TRBV20-1, the J gene TRBJ2-1; D not resolved. Trimming took 5 bases from V and 6 from J, leaving 8 bases between them. This CDR3 spans 11 amino acids. Looked up from germline, CDR1 is DFQATT and CDR2 is SNEGSKA (reference sequence). The CDR3 nucleotides are TGCAGTGCTGCGACTTTCAATGAGCAGTTCTTC. The encoded protein is CSAATFNEQFF.

The chain joins TRBV6-5 to TRBJ2-7; 8 positions agree with TRBD1. The CDR3 contains 16 residues. Trimming removed 2 bases from V and 4 bases from J; junction bases left unmatched: 10. Germline values: CDR1 MNHEY, CDR2 SVGAGI. CDR3 DNA sequence: TGTGCCAGCAGTTACAGTGGGACAGGAACATTTTACGAGCAGTACTTC. This codes for CASSYSGTGTFYEQYF.

This chain links TRBV7-9 with TRBJ2-7; D not certain. CDR3 length equals 13 residues. In germline, CDR1 is SEHNR, CDR2 FQNEAQ (reference sequence). V was cut by 5 bases and J by 2 bases, with 10 bases left in between. The CDR3 region is CASSPLQTYEQYF. The CDR3 region has the DNA TGTGCCAGCAGCCCCCTTCAGACCTACGAGCAGTACTTC.

The rearrangement links TRBV12-3 or TRBV12-4 to TRBJ2-7; 7 nucleotides match TRBD2. V was clipped by 3 bases and J by 7 bases; unmatched bases: 9. CDR3 size: 14 residues. The CDR3 nucleotides are TGTGCCAGCAGTTTTGAGGGACTATCCAATGAGCAGTACTTC. Residues: CASSFEGLSNEQYF.

The V call is TRBV5-1, the J call TRBJ2-5, with 7 bases matching TRBD2. V lost 1 base, J lost 11 bases, and 14 bases stayed unmatched. Germline V CDR1 and CDR2: SGHRS, YFSETQ. The CDR3 is 15 residues long. This CDR3 reads CASSLTSVGHTEQYF. CDR3 coding DNA: TGCGCCAGCAGCTTGACTAGCGTCGGACACACTGAGCAGTACTTC.

This rearrangement joins TRBV12-3 or TRBV12-4 to TRBJ2-3; possible D gene TRBD1, 7 bases. The CDR3 consists of 15 residues. The V end was cut by 10 bases, the J end by 6 bases, with 23 bases between. The CDR3: CATRGSGQSRDTQYF. The DNA for the CDR3 is TGTGCCACCCGGGGGTCGGGACAGTCAAGGGATACGCAGTATTTT.

The chain is built from TRBV29-1 and TRBJ2-7; 13 nucleotides agree with TRBD2. Trimming removed 6 bases from V and 7 bases from J; junction bases left unmatched: 9. The germline V gene encodes CDR1 SQVTM and CDR2 ANQGSEA. The CDR3 is made up of 14 amino acids. The CDR3 loop is CSVGLAGDYNEQYF. The DNA for the CDR3 is TGCAGCGTCGGACTAGCGGGGGACTACAATGAGCAGTACTTC.

Comment on this clonotype: At one end, the junction sequence differs from germline, possibly due to a read error. CDR3 sequence: CASGQGHYGYTF. The CDR3 region has the DNA TGTGCCAGCGGCCAAGGTCACTATGGCTACACCTTC. This rearrangement joins TRBV14 to TRBJ1-2; D not certain. From germline, CDR1 is SGHDN and CDR2 FVKESK. The CDR3 is 12 amino acids.

The CDR3 region is CASARGPKQPQHF. The CDR3 DNA reads TGCGCCAGCGCAAGGGGACCGAAACAGCCCCAGCATTTT. The chain recombines TRBV4-1 with TRBJ1-5; D may be TRBD1 (5 bases). V was clipped by 8 bases and J by 7 bases, with 15 bases between them. The CDR3 is made up of 13 amino acids. CDR1 is MGHRA and CDR2 is YSYEKL in the germline V gene.

On this clonotype: Mismatch with germline at one junction end may stem from a read error. The chain combines TRBV2 with TRBJ2-3, with 13 nucleotides matching TRBD2. The length of the CDR3 is 17 residues. Germline CDR1 and CDR2: SNHLY and FYNNEI. Here the CDR3 DNA reads TGTGCCAGCAGGAAGACTAGCGGGAGGTCGGGCACAGATGCGCAGTATTTT. Translation gives CASRKTSGRSGTDAQYF. The full variable domain, in which reference TRBV2 and TRBJ2-3 provide the parts outside the CDR3, is EPEVTQTPSHQVTQMGQEVILRCVPISNHLYFYWYRQILGQKVEFLVSFYNNEISEKSEIFDDQFSVERPDGSNFTLKIRSTKLEDSAMYFCASRKTSGRSGTDAQYFGPGTRLTVL.

Only a few counts were recorded for this clonotype. This chain connects TRBV6-2 or TRBV6-3 to TRBJ2-4; TRBD1 might be the D (6 bases). Gene TRBJ2-7 matches the end of the DNA better, so the J call may be wrong. The CDR3 contains 14 residues. Germline V gene data show CDR1 as MNHEY and CDR2 as SVGEGT. CDR3 bases: TGTGCCAGCAGTCAAAGGACAGCAACTACCGAGCAGTACTTC. It specifies CASSQRTATTEQYF.

The chain joins TRBV27 to TRBJ1-2; 9 bases agree with TRBD1. Germline V lookup: CDR1 MNHEY, CDR2 SMNVEV (reference sequence). The CDR3 is 14 residues long. With 8 bases clipped from V and 4 bases from J, the junction kept 8 bases outside the gene matches. In nucleotides, the CDR3 is TGTGCCAGCGCCTCGGGGACAGGGACCTATGGCTACACCTTC. As protein: CASASGTGTYGYTF.

The count of this clonotype is one. V gene TRBV20-1 combines with J gene TRBJ2-5, with 8 nucleotides matching TRBD2. Germline CDR1 DFQATT, CDR2 SNEGSKA (reference sequence). The CDR3 sequence is 13 residues long. The V gene end was trimmed by 3 bases and the J gene end by 11 bases; junction bases not matched to a gene: 11. The CDR3 region has the DNA TGCAGTGCTAGCGGGAGCGGGGGTAATGAGCAGTACTTC. Its translation is CSASGSGGNEQYF.

V usage is TRBV6-1 and J usage is TRBJ1-4; no clear D. Looked up from germline, CDR1 is MNHNS and CDR2 is SASEGT. Trimming took 6 bases from V and 5 from J, leaving 13 bases between them. The CDR3 length is 14 residues. The CDR3 nucleotides read TGTGCCAGCAGCCCCTCCCGCCGGAATGAAAAACTGTTTTTT. Translated, it gives CASSPSRRNEKLFF.

Only a few counts were recorded for this clonotype. The rearrangement joins TRBV7-9 to TRBJ2-7; TRBD2 aligns across 12 bases. The V and J ends lost 5 bases and 4 bases, in that order; junction bases with no gene match: 6. The CDR3 has 15 amino acids. Germline V CDR1 and CDR2: SEHNR, FQNEAQ (reference sequence). CDR3 loop: CASSARLAGVYEQYF. CDR3 in DNA: TGTGCCAGCAGCGCCCGACTAGCGGGAGTTTACGAGCAGTACTTC.

V is TRBV18 and J is TRBJ2-3; tentatively, D is TRBD2 (5 bases). Trimming left V 1 base short and J 1 base short, with 9 bases between. This CDR3 region has 15 residues. Germline V lookup: CDR1 KGHSH, CDR2 LQKENI. CDR3 nucleotide sequence: TGTGCCAGCTCACCACTCCGGGGAGGCACAGATACGCAGTATTTT. Translating gives CASSPLRGGTDTQYF.

The chain joins TRBV14 to TRBJ2-4; 10 positions agree with TRBD1. The CDR3 covers 17 residues. The trim removed 4 bases at V and 2 bases at J, leaving 8 bases unmatched. Germline-derived CDR1 and CDR2 are SGHDN and FVKESK. The CDR3 protein is CASSPRRQGASKNIQYF. In DNA form, the CDR3 reads TGTGCCAGCAGCCCAAGAAGACAGGGGGCATCCAAAAACATTCAGTACTTC.

This clonotype was seen only a few times. The chain is built from TRBV20-1 and TRBJ2-7, with D uncertain. Germline CDR1 DFQATT, CDR2 SNEGSKA (reference sequence). Trimming pared 6 bases from V and 6 bases from J, leaving 24 bases between. The CDR3 contains 15 residues. CDR3 bases: TGCAGTGCCTTATGGTCTTTGGGCAGTAAGTCCGAGCAGTACTTC. Protein sequence: CSALWSLGSKSEQYF.

The chain recombines TRBV7-2 with TRBJ1-4; D uncertain. Between the trimmed V and J ends, which lost 3 bases and 4 bases, there was a span of 15 bases. Germline assignment: CDR1 SGHTA and CDR2 FQGNSA. CDR3 length equals 16 residues. CDR3 region: CASSFGRVRSNEKLFF. CDR3 DNA sequence: TGTGCCAGCAGCTTTGGAAGGGTTAGAAGTAATGAAAAACTGTTTTTT.

The gene calls are TRBV4-1 and TRBJ1-5; 8 bases are a match to TRBD1. Germline loops: CDR1 MGHRA, CDR2 YSYEKL. With V trimmed by 0 bases and J by 3 bases, 4 bases remained unmatched. The CDR3 spans 16 residues. CDR3 DNA sequence: TGCGCCAGCAGCCAAGATAGGGACAGGCTCAATCAGCCCCAGCATTTT. This sequence encodes CASSQDRDRLNQPQHF.